This TCR beta chain was identified during a study of cytomegalovirus exposure and HLA in healthy donors. Study at large: Unique TCR beta sequences numbering 117 million came from 150 million to 200 million T cells in an earlier analysis.

13 Jbeta primers and 60 Vbeta primers were used for the PCR. TCRdb's copy holds only in-frame clones and misses some; the assay was immunoSEQ multiplex PCR. The table records 150,000 to 200,000 clones, 65% to 85% of them present only once. On this clone: What it binds is not known.

Study-wide findings and caveats: Compared with the roughly 700-donor mean, an Asian-associated ancestry cluster reportedly had fewer N-insertions, according to a later analysis. A missense variant in DCLRE1C was later tied to TCR beta V- and J-gene trimming. TCR beta chains numbering some 160 were designated cytomegalovirus-associated.

In germline, CDR1 is MNHEY, CDR2 SVGAGI. The CDR3 runs to 15 residues. Trimming took 4 bases from V and 6 from J; bases not matched to a gene: 5. The chain is built from TRBV6-5 and TRBJ1-6; 8 bases map to TRBD1. The specimen was PBMCs. The receptor comes from a male donor in good health and CMV-seropositive. CDR3 loop: CASSLPGGLNSPLHF. CDR3 coding DNA: TGTGCCAGCAGTTTGCCAGGGGGCCTTAATTCACCCCTCCACTTT.